This T cell receptor beta chain was captured in a study of neurological immune-mediated disorders. Trimming pared 4 bases from V and 4 bases from J, leaving 16 bases between. CDR1 SEHNR and CDR2 FQNEAQ come from the germline V gene (reference sequence). CDR3 length: 15 residues. PBMCs stored at -80 C, numbering 2 million, were the origin of the unsorted libraries. This clonotype came up many times. Template-switch 5'RACE cDNA synthesis added a 10-nucleotide unique molecular identifier. TCRdb ran MiXCR on the 5' RACE reads and lists one entry per CDR3 protein. This sample has 77,000 or so distinct CDR3 sequences; around 9.9% occur once, and the top ten carry 1.7%.

The clonotype originates from a man aged 45 to 65 in good health. Material: PBMCs. V gene TRBV7-9 combines with J gene TRBJ1-2; D call uncertain. CDR3 residues: CASSSPRGASYGYTF. CDR3 bases: TGTGCCAGCAGCTCCCCGCGAGGTGCAAGCTATGGCTACACCTTC. The complete variable domain, with remaining parts taken from reference TRBV7-9 and TRBJ1-2, reads DTGVSQNPRHKITKRGQNVTFRCDPISEHNRLYWYRQTLGQGPEFLTYFQNEAQLEKSRLLSDRFSAERPKGSFSTLEIQRTEQGDSAMYLCASSSPRGASYGYTFGSGTRLTVV.